This is a list of T cell receptor beta chains from one sample in a study of blood T cell repertoires in COVID-19. TCRdb's copy holds only in-frame clones and misses some; the assay was immunoSEQ multiplex PCR. In the table there are hundreds of thousands of clones, 75% to 90% of which are singletons. Sample: peripheral blood. These receptors were taken from a woman under 40 with active or convalescent COVID-19. The CDR3 runs from the conserved cysteine through the conserved F or W. The D gene is left open where the match is weak. Clone size appears in some rows only: once, few, many, or a class for an expanded clone.

TRBJ1-2 | NA | TRBV27 | TRBD1 | 15 | CASSHRTGGDYGYTF | TGTGCCAGCAGTCACAGGACAGGGGGCGACTATGGCTACACCTTC
TRBJ1-1 | NA | TRBV2 | NA | 14 | CASRRLGVNTEAFF | TGTGCCAGCAGGAGACTCGGAGTGAACACTGAAGCTTTCTTT
TRBJ1-1 | NA | TRBV4-1 | NA | 13 | CASSQVDFGEAFF | TGCGCCAGCAGCCAAGTTGACTTCGGGGAAGCTTTCTTT
TRBJ2-2 | NA | TRBV15 | NA | 16 | CATSPLGGANTGELFF | TGTGCCACCAGCCCCCTGGGGGGAGCGAACACCGGGGAGCTGTTTTTT
TRBJ1-5 | NA | TRBV2 | TRBD1 | 15 | CASGQGLNGNQPQHF | TGTGCCAGCGGACAGGGCCTAAATGGCAATCAGCCCCAGCATTTT
TRBJ2-6 | NA | TRBV2 | NA | 15 | CASSAGQRGANVLTF | TGTGCCAGCAGCGCAGGACAGAGAGGGGCCAACGTCCTGACTTTC
TRBJ1-1 | NA | TRBV5-4 | NA | 15 | CASSLGVGLVTEAFF | TGTGCCAGCAGCTTGGGGGTGGGGCTCGTCACTGAAGCTTTCTTT
TRBJ2-5 | NA | TRBV5-1 | TRBD1 | 16 | CASSFGQGAHDATQYF | TGCGCCAGCAGCTTTGGACAGGGGGCGCACGACGCGACCCAGTACTTC
TRBJ1-3 | NA | TRBV4-1 | NA | 15 | CASSQQGGSGNTIYF | TGCGCCAGCAGCCAACAGGGCGGCTCTGGAAACACCATATATTTT
TRBJ2-7 | once | TRBV27 | TRBD2 | 14 | CASSSPGLDYEQYF | TGTGCCAGCAGTTCGCCGGGACTAGACTACGAGCAGTACTTC
TRBJ1-6 | NA | TRBV7-9 | TRBD1 | 14 | CASSPGTGESPLHF | TGTGCCAGCAGCCCCGGGACAGGGGAGTCACCCCTCCACTTT
TRBJ2-7 | NA | TRBV30 | TRBD2 | 18 | CAWSVLGQATSGGYEQYF | TGTGCCTGGAGTGTATTGGGCCAAGCGACTAGCGGGGGCTACGAGCAGTACTTC
TRBJ2-3 | NA | TRBV11-2 | TRBD2 | 20 | CASSLDGLAGPFPSTDTQYF | TGTGCCAGCAGCTTAGATGGACTAGCGGGGCCCTTCCCTAGCACAGATACGCAGTATTTT
TRBJ1-2 | NA | TRBV19 | NA | 15 | CASSIVSRGIYGYTF | TGTGCCAGTAGTATAGTCTCTCGGGGGATCTATGGCTACACCTTC
TRBJ2-1 | few | TRBV6-2/TRBV6-3 | TRBD2 | 18 | CASSYSPPSGGLYDEQFF | TGTGCCAGCAGTTACAGTCCCCCTTCGGGGGGGCTGTATGATGAGCAGTTCTTC
TRBJ1-1 | NA | TRBV5-4 | NA | 13 | CASSVTLNTEAFF | TGTGCCAGCAGCGTAACATTGAACACTGAAGCTTTCTTT
TRBJ1-4 | NA | TRBV5-5 | TRBD1 | 16 | CASTPIPQGAGKKLFF | TGTGCCAGCACCCCGATCCCCCAGGGGGCTGGGAAAAAACTGTTTTTT